This entry describes one T cell receptor beta chain. The target of this receptor is not known. Base qualities are not recorded, but no much larger clone differs from it by a single base. This specimen comes from a study of PD-1 blockade in classical Hodgkin lymphoma (dated by TCRdb to about 2020). Study-wide context: Nivolumab dosing was 3 mg/kg intravenously every 2 weeks, continuing until either disease progression or unacceptable toxicity. The study used TCR beta sequencing and CyTOF to define a peripheral blood immune signature of response to PD-1 blockade in classical Hodgkin lymphoma.

In light of the paper, this sample's time point label describes: cycle 1 day 1 (C1D1), immediately before nivolumab initiation. Every trial patient had relapsed following autologous stem cell transplantation, and prior brentuximab vedotin exposure was what differed among cohorts A, B and C. The trial cohort was composed of about 53 patients with relapsed/refractory classical Hodgkin lymphoma, for whom complete response, partial response or progressive disease was recorded as best overall response. Single-agent nivolumab was administered to trial patients in the multi-cohort phase II CheckMate 205 trial. Best overall response was determined by an independent review committee according to the 2007 International Working Group response criteria. PBMCs from the trial were collected at three points: immediately before nivolumab initiation (C1D1), and during therapy at cycle 2 day 1 and cycle 4 day 1. Peripheral blood was collected in 8 mL Vacutainer Cell Preparation Tubes, from which PBMCs were isolated by centrifugation and then cryopreserved.

Reading the germline V gene (reference sequence) gives CDR1 MNHEY and CDR2 SMNVEV. V loses 7 bases of germline sequence and J loses 1 base, and the interval between the two ends is 16 bases. The CDR3, from cysteine to phenylalanine, totals 15 residues. Of all the DNA, just the CDR3 is kept, 45 bases in frame from base 1. Broader findings and caveats from the paper: Trial patients achieving complete response had baseline diversity similar to newly diagnosed patients, whereas partial responders and progressors had significantly lower diversity. Baseline TCR diversity was reported as lower in newly diagnosed patients than in healthy donors, and lower still in relapsed/refractory patients. Lower diversity was seen in patients whose nivolumab began less than 1 year after ASCT, and these patients were left out of later analyses so that immune reconstitution would not confound the results. A significant rise by C4D1 was seen in CD4+ but not CD8+ TCR diversity (p=0.0027 vs p=0.16), with the rise being most apparent in complete responders (p=0.02). The study was limited to a single clinical trial cohort, and causes of repertoire differences, possibly disease activity or prior therapy, remained undefined.

The Qiagen DNeasy kit was used to extract genomic DNA from unsorted PBMCs and from the negatively selected CD4+ and CD8+ fractions. TCR beta CDR3 regions were amplified by immunoSEQ multiplex PCR using primers annealing to V and J segments. A synthetic immune receptor repertoire was used to minimize amplification bias, and any residual bias was removed computationally once sequencing was done. Per the authors' processing: Repertoire diversity was quantified as the Shannon entropy index using custom Python scripts. Unsorted, CD4+ and CD8+ repertoires were analyzed separately, except for combined analyses in which CD4+ and CD8+ sequences were merged in silico. A clone counted as expanded when the clone's frequency after treatment rose at least 2-fold relative to C1D1, and clones undetected at baseline were given a pseudocount of 0.5. Clones with 0 or 1 copy at C1D1 were classified as singleton clones, and clones with 2 or more copies were classified as non-singleton clones. By matching protein sequences in sorted samples from the same patient, clones expanded in unsorted samples were annotated as CD4+, CD8+ or unknown. Wilcoxon tests on paired samples were used to test diversity changes from C1D1 to C4D1. Here the immuneACCESS table is served through TCRdb, limited to in-frame sequences with V and J called. Missing clones are a known gap in these copies; in checked studies unresolved V genes cover under half, and the rest lacks a known reason. The V and J calls and clone size come from that table; D and trimming were worked out from the DNA. Present in this sample are some 60,000 clones, roughly nine tenths of which were seen just once. The leading ten clones occupy approximately 9.9% of the sample.

The TCR was taken from a human donor with classical Hodgkin lymphoma. This chain joins TRBV27 to TRBJ1-1; the D gene cannot be resolved reliably. This material consisted of peripheral blood mononuclear cells (PBMCs), taken at baseline. The CDR3 has the sequence CASTSLKERNTEAFF. The DNA sequence is as follows: TGTGCCAGCACCTCCTTAAAGGAGAGGAACACTGAAGCTTTCTTT.